This entry describes one TCR beta chain. Its target is unknown. The CDR3 covers 15 residues. Germline V lookup: CDR1 SGHTA, CDR2 FQGNSA. Losses at the gene ends were 5 bases for V and 6 bases for J; bases not matched to a gene: 13. It was with 60 Vbeta and 13 Jbeta primers that the PCR ran. Method: immunoSEQ multiplex PCR; TCRdb's copy keeps in-frame clones and lacks some. This table holds 200,000 or so clones, roughly 80% found once. This specimen comes from a study of cytomegalovirus exposure and HLA in healthy donors. The study's findings and limits: Generally TCR sequences proved uncommon, though certain public TCRs appeared in numerous donors. Immune exposure information comprised only CMV serostatus.

Sequenced material: PBMCs. V is TRBV7-2 and J is TRBJ2-7, with TRBD1 matching over 7 bases. The clonotype was recovered from a woman between 50 and 59 years old in good health and CMV-seropositive. CDR3 protein: CASSPDRDSFSEQYF. For the CDR3, the DNA is TGTGCCAGCAGCCCGGACCGGGACAGTTTTTCCGAGCAGTACTTC.